This TCR beta chain was retrieved from a study of early T cells in non-severe SARS-CoV-2 infection. TCRdb recomputed calls from the 5' RACE reads with MiXCR, one row per CDR3 protein. The sample holds 57,000 or so distinct CDR3 sequences, roughly 12% seen once. V dropped 2 bases and J dropped 2; count of bases not matched to a gene: 4. The germline gives CDR1 SGHTA, CDR2 FQGNSA. The CDR3 totals 15 residues. Sequenced material: whole blood. This sequence originates from an adult who was a healthcare worker with PCR-confirmed SARS-CoV-2 infection or an uninfected control (not recorded which). The chain has TRBV7-2 and TRBJ2-3; TRBD1 matches 7 bases. CDR3 nucleotide sequence: TGTGCCAGCAGCTTATCCGGGACAGTCACAGATACGCAGTATTTT. As protein: CASSLSGTVTDTQYF.